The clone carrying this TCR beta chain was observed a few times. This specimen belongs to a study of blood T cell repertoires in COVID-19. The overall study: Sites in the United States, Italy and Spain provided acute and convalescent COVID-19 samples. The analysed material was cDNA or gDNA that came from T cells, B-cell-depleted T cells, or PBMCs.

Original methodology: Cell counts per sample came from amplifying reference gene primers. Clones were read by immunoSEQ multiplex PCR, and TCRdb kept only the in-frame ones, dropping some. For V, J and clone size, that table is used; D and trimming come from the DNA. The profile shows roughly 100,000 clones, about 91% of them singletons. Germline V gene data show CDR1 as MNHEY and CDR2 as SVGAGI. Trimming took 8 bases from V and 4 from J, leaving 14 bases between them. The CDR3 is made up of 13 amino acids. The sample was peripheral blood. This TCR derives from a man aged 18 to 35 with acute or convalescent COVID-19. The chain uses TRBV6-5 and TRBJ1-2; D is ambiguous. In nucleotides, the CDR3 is TGTGCCAGCGCTACGAGGGAGGGCTATGGCTACACCTTC. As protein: CASATREGYGYTF.